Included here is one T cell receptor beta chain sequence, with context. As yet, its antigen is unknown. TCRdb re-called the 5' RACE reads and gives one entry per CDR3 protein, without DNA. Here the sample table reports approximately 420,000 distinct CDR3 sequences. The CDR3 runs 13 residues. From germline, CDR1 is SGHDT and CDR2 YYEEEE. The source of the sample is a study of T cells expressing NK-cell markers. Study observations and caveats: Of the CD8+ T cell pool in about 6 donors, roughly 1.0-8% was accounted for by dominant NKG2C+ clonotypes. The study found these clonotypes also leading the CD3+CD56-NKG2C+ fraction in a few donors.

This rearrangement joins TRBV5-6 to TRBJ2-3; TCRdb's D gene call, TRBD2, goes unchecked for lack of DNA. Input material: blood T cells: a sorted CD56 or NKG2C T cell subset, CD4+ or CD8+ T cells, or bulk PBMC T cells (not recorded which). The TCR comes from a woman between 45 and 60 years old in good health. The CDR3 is CASTREGPDTQYF.